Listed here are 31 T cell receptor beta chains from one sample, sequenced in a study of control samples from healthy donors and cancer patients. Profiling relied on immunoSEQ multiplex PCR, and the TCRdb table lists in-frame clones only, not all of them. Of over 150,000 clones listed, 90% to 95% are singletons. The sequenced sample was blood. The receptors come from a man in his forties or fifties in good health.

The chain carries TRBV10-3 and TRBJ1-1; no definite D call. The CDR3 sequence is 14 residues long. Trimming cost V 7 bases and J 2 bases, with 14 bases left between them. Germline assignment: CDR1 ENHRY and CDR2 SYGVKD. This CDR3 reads CAITARGSNTEAFF. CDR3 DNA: TGTGCCATCACTGCGAGAGGAAGTAACACTGAAGCTTTCTTT.

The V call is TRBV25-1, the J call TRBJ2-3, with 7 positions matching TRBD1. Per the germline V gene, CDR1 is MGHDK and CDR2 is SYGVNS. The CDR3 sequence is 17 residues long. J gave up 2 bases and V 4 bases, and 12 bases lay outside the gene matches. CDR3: CASSASPGTDDTDTQYF. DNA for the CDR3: TGTGCCAGCAGTGCCTCCCCCGGGACAGACGACACAGATACGCAGTATTTT. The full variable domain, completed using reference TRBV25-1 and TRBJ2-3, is EADIYQTPRYLVIGTGKKITLECSQTMGHDKMYWYQQDPGMELHLIHYSYGVNSTEKGDLSSESTVSRIRTEHFPLTLESARPSHTSQYLCASSASPGTDDTDTQYFGPGTRLTVL.

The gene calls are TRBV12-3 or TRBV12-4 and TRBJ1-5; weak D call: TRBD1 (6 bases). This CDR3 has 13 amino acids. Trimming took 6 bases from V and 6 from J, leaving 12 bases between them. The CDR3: CASSEQGFQPQHF. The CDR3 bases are TGTGCCAGCAGCGAACAGGGTTTTCAGCCCCAGCATTTT.

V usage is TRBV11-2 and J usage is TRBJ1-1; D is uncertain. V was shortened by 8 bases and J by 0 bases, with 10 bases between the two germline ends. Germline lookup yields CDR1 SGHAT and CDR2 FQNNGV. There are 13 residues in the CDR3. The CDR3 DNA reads TGTGCCAGCGAGCCAGTTTTGAACACTGAAGCTTTCTTT. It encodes CASEPVLNTEAFF.

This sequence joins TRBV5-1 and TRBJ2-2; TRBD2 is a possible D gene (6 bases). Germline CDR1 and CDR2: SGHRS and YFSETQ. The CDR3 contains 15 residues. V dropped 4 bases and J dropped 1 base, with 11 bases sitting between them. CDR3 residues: CASSPGDRNTGELFF. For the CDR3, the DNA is TGCGCCAGCAGCCCGGGAGACAGGAACACCGGGGAGCTGTTTTTT.

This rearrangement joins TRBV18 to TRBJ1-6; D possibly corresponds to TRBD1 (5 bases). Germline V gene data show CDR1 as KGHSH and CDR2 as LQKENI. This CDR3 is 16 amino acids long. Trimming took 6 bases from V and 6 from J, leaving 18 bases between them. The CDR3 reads CASSPSPGLSNSPLHF. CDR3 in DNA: TGTGCCAGCTCGCCCAGTCCGGGACTGAGTAATTCACCCCTCCACTTT.

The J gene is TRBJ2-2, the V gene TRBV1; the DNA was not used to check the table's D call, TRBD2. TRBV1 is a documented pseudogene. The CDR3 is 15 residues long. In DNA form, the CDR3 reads TGCACCAGCAGCCCTTCGGGGGGAAACACCGGGGAGCTGTTTTTT. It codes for CTSSPSGGNTGELFF.

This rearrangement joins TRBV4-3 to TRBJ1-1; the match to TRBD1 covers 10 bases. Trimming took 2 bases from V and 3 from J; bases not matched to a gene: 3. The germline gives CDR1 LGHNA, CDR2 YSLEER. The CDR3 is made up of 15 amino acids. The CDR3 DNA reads TGCGCCAGCAGCCAACCGGACAGGGGGGACACTGAAGCTTTCTTT. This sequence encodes CASSQPDRGDTEAFF.

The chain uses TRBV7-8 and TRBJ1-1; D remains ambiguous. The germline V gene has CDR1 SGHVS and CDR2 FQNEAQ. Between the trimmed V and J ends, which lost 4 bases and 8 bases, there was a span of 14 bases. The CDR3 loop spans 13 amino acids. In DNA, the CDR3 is TGTGCCAGCAGCTCCGACTCGGCTGGAGAAGCTTTCTTT. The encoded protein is CASSSDSAGEAFF.

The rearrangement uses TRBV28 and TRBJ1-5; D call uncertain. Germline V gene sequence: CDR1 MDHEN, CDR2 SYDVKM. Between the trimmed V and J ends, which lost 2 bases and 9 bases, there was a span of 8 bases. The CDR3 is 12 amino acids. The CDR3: CASSLSTPPQHF. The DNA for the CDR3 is TGTGCCAGCAGTTTAAGTACGCCGCCCCAGCATTTT. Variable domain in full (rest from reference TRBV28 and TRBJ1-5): DVKVTQSSRYLVKRTGEKVFLECVQDMDHENMFWYRQDPGLGLRLIYFSYDVKMKEKGDIPEGYSVSREKKERFSLILESASTNQTSMYLCASSLSTPPQHFGDGTRLSIL.

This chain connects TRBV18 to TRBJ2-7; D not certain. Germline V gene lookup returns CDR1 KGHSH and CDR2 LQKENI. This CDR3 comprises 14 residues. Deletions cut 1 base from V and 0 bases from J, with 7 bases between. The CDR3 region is CASSPQAGSYEQYF. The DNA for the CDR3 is TGTGCCAGCTCACCACAGGCAGGCTCCTACGAGCAGTACTTC.

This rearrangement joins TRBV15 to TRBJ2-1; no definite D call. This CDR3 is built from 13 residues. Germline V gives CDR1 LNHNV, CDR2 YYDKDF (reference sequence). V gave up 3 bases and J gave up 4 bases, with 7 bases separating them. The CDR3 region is CATSSEGYNEQFF. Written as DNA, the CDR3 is TGTGCCACCAGCAGCGAAGGGTACAATGAGCAGTTCTTC.

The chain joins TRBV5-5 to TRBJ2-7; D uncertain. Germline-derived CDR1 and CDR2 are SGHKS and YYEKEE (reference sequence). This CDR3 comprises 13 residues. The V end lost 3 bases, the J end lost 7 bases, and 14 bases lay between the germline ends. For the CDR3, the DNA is TGTGCCAGCAGCTCCGTGGACCCTAGGGAGCAGTACTTC. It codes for CASSSVDPREQYF.

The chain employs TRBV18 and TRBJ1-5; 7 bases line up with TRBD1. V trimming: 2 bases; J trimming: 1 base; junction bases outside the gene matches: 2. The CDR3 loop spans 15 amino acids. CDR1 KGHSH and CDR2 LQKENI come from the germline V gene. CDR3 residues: CASSPGTESNQPQHF. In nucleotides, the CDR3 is TGTGCCAGCTCACCAGGGACAGAAAGCAATCAGCCCCAGCATTTT. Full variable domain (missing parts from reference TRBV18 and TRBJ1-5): NAGVMQNPRHLVRRRGQEARLRCSPMKGHSHVYWYRQLPEEGLKFMVYLQKENIIDESGMPKERFSAEFPKEGPSILRIQQVVRGDSAAYFCASSPGTESNQPQHFGDGTRLSIL.

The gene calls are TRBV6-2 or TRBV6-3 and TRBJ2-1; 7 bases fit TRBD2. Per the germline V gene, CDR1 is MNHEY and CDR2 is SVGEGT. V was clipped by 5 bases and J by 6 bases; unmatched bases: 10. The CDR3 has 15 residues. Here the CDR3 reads CASSPGLPLGNEQFF. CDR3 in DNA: TGTGCCAGCAGTCCGGGACTACCATTGGGCAATGAGCAGTTCTTC.

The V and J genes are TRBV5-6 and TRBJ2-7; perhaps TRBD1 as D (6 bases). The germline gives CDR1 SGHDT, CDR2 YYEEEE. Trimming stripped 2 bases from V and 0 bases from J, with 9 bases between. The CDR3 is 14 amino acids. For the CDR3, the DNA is TGTGCCAGCAGCTTCGACAGGAGCTCCTACGAGCAGTACTTC. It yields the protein CASSFDRSSYEQYF. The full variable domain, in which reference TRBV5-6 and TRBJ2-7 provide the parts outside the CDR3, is DAGVTQSPTHLIKTRGQQVTLRCSPKSGHDTVSWYQQALGQGPQFIFQYYEEEERQRGNFPDRFSGHQFPNYSSELNVNALLLGDSALYLCASSFDRSSYEQYFGPGTRLTVT.

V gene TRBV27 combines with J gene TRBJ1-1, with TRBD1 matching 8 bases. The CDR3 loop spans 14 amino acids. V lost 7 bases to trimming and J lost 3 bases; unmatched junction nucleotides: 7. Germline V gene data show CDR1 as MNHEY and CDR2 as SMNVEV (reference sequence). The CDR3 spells CASTPGGRHTEAFF. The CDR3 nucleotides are TGTGCCAGCACCCCAGGGGGCCGGCACACTGAAGCTTTCTTT.

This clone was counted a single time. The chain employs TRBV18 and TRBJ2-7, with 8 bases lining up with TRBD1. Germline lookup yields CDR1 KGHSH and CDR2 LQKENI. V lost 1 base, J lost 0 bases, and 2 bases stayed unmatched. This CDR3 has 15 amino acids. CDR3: CASSPRDRPSYEQYF. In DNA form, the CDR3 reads TGTGCCAGCTCACCACGGGACAGGCCCTCCTACGAGCAGTACTTC.

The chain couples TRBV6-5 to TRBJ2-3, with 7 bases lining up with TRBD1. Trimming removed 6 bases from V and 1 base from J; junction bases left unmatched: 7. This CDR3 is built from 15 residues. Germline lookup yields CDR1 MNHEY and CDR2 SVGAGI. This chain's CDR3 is CASRTGHEGTDTQYF. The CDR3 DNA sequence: TGTGCCAGCAGGACAGGGCACGAAGGCACAGATACGCAGTATTTT.

DNA of the CDR3: TGTGCCAGCAGCCCACAGGGTCCAGGCACCGGGGAGCTGTTTTTT. It yields the protein CASSPQGPGTGELFF. The chain recombines TRBV5-6 with TRBJ2-2; maybe TRBD1 (6 bases). The ends were cut back, 4 bases at V and 4 bases at J, with 14 bases in the middle. The CDR3 length is 15 residues. Germline V gene data show CDR1 as SGHDT and CDR2 as YYEEEE.

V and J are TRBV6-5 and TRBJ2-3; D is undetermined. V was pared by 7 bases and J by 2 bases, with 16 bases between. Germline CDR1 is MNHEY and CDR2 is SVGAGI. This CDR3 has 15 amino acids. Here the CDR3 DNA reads TGTGCCAGCACGCTAGGGCGTGCGGACACAGATACGCAGTATTTT. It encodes CASTLGRADTDTQYF.

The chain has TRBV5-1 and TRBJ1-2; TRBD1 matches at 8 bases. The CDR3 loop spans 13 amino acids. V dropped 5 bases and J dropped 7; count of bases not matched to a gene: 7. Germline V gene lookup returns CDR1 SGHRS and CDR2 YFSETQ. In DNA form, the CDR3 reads TGCGCCAGCAGTACTTCAGGGGGCTCTGGCTACACCTTC. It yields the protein CASSTSGGSGYTF.

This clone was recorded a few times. The CDR3 nucleotides are TGTGCCAGCAGCTCTCAAGGGACAGGGGGAAACACCATATATTTT. It translates to CASSSQGTGGNTIYF. The chain recombines TRBV7-9 with TRBJ1-3; 9 bases are a match to TRBD1. The junction had 5 bases not matched to a gene; V was cut back by 4 bases and J by 4 bases. CDR1 and CDR2 (germline): SEHNR, FQNEAQ (reference sequence). CDR3 length: 15 residues.

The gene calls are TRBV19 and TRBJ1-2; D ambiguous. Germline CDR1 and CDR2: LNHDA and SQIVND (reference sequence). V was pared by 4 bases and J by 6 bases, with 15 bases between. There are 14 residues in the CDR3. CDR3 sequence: CASSRTPGGNGYTF. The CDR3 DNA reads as TGTGCCAGTAGTAGGACCCCGGGAGGCAATGGCTACACCTTC. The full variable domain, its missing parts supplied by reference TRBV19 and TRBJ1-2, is DGGITQSPKYLFRKEGQNVTLSCEQNLNHDAMYWYRQDPGQGLRLIYYSQIVNDFQKGDIAEGYSVSREKKESFPLTVTSAQKNPTAFYLCASSRTPGGNGYTFGSGTRLTVV.

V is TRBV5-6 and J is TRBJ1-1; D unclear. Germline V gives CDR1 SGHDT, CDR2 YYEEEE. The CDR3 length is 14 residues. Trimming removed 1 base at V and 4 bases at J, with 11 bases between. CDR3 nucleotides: TGTGCCAGCAGCTTGAGAGTGGGTGGCACTGAAGCTTTCTTT. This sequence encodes CASSLRVGGTEAFF. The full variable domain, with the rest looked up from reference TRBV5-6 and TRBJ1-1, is DAGVTQSPTHLIKTRGQQVTLRCSPKSGHDTVSWYQQALGQGPQFIFQYYEEEERQRGNFPDRFSGHQFPNYSSELNVNALLLGDSALYLCASSLRVGGTEAFFGQGTRLTVV.

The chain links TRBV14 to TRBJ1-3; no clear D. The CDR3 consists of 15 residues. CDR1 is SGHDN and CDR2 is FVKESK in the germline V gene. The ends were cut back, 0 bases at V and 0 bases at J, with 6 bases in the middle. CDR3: CASSQDSFSGNTIYF. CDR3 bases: TGTGCCAGCAGCCAAGATAGCTTCTCTGGAAACACCATATATTTT.

The CDR3 DNA follows: TGTGCCAGTAGTATAATTGGGAGGGGCCTTTCGTCCGGGGAGCTGTTTTTT. Translated: CASSIIGRGLSSGELFF. The chain joins TRBV19 to TRBJ2-2, with TRBD2 identical over 7 bases. The CDR3 is made up of 17 amino acids. Germline lookup yields CDR1 LNHDA and CDR2 SQIVND (reference sequence). V lost 2 bases to trimming and J lost 6 bases; unmatched junction nucleotides: 12.

CDR3 region: CASSPGLRDEQFF. CDR3 bases: TGTGCCAGCAGCCCGGGACTTCGGGATGAGCAGTTCTTC. This rearrangement joins TRBV5-4 to TRBJ2-1; TRBD2 is a possible D gene (6 bases). From germline, CDR1 is SGHNT and CDR2 YYREEE (reference sequence). The length of the CDR3 is 13 residues. Trimming shortened V by 4 bases and J by 8 bases, and 13 bases separated the two germline ends. Drawing the rest from reference TRBV5-4 and TRBJ2-1, the complete variable domain is ETGVTQSPTHLIKTRGQQVTLRCSSQSGHNTVSWYQQALGQGPQFIFQYYREEENGRGNFPPRFSGLQFPNYSSELNVNALELDDSALYLCASSPGLRDEQFFGPGTRLTVL.

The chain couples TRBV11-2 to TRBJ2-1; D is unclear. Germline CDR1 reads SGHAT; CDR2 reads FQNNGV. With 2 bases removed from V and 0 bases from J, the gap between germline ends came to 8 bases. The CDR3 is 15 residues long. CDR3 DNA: TGTGCCAGCAGCTTATACTTGAGCTCCTACAATGAGCAGTTCTTC. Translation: CASSLYLSSYNEQFF.

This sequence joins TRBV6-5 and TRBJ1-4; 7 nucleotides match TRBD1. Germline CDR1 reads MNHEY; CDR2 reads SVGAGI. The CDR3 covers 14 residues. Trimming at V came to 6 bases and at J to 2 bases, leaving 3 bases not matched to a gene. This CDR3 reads CASREGATNEKLFF. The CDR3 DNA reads TGTGCCAGCAGAGAGGGGGCGACTAATGAAAAACTGTTTTTT.

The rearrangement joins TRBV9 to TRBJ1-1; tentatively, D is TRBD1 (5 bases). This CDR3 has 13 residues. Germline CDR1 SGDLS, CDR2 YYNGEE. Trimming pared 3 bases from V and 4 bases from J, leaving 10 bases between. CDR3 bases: TGTGCCAGCAGCGCAGATGGGGGCACTGAAGCTTTCTTT. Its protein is CASSADGGTEAFF.